A selection of T cell receptor beta chains follows, all from one sample in a study of blood T cells in healthy people across ages. TCRdb itself ran the 5' RACE reads through MiXCR, one entry per CDR3 protein. The sample shows some 1.6 million distinct CDR3 sequences, 30% to 35% of them seen only once. The specimen was blood. The receptors come from a woman under 40 in good health. Each CDR3 is given with its conserved first and last residue. Fields, in order: J gene, clone size, V gene, D gene, CDR3 protein, CDR3 DNA. A D gene is named only where the DNA matches it firmly. A clone size is listed for some rows: how often the clone was seen (once, few, many), or a class if it is expanded.

TRBJ2-7,many,TRBV27,.,CASGQLYEQYF,TGTGCCAGCGGACAACTCTACGAGCAGTACTTC
TRBJ2-2,few,TRBV12-3/TRBV12-4,.,CASRLDAGELFF,TGTGCCAGCAGACTGGACGCCGGGGAGCTGTTTTTT
TRBJ1-2,.,TRBV30,TRBD1,CARTGTGYGYTF,TGTGCCCGGACCGGGACAGGCTATGGCTACACCTTC
TRBJ2-4,few,TRBV20-1,.,CSARVWAGTKNIQYF,TGCAGTGCTAGAGTTTGGGCAGGGACCAAAAACATTCAGTACTTC
TRBJ2-7,few,TRBV30,.,CAWSHGSPGSYEQYF,TGTGCCTGGAGCCATGGGTCTCCTGGCTCCTACGAGCAGTACTTC
TRBJ2-7,.,TRBV12-3/TRBV12-4,.,CASSLLQLADEQYF,TGTGCCAGCAGTTTATTACAGCTGGCGGATGAGCAGTACTTC
TRBJ1-5,few,TRBV27,TRBD1,CASSLSRDRHQPQHF,TGTGCCAGCAGTCTCTCCCGGGACAGACATCAGCCCCAGCATTTT
TRBJ2-1,.,TRBV27,TRBD2,CASSLLRTSGPREQFF,TGTGCCAGCAGTCTACTCCGGACTAGCGGGCCCAGGGAGCAGTTCTTC
TRBJ2-2,.,TRBV14,TRBD1,CASSQGTAPSGELFF,TGTGCCAGCAGCCAGGGGACAGCCCCCAGCGGGGAGCTGTTTTTT
TRBJ2-7,.,TRBV27,.,CASSLTGGGYSYEQYF,TGTGCCAGCAGTTTAACGGGGGGCGGCTACTCCTACGAGCAGTACTTC
TRBJ2-1,many,TRBV20-1,TRBD2,CSARADTLPGTSGRALGNEQFF,TGCAGTGCTAGAGCCGATACATTACCCGGGACTAGCGGGAGGGCCTTGGGGAATGAGCAGTTCTTC
TRBJ2-5,few,TRBV2,TRBD2,CASSPNSGVYQETQYF,TGTGCCAGCAGTCCCAATAGCGGGGTATACCAAGAGACCCAGTACTTC
TRBJ2-1,.,TRBV29-1,TRBD2,CSVENSGGPGGSNEQFF,TGCAGCGTTGAAAATAGCGGGGGCCCAGGAGGCAGTAATGAGCAGTTCTTC
TRBJ2-5,.,TRBV11-2,TRBD2,CASSFIAGGLMETQYF,TGTGCCAGCAGCTTTATTGCGGGGGGGCTGATGGAGACCCAGTACTTC
TRBJ2-7,.,TRBV6-1,.,CASSESRGGYEQYF,TGTGCCAGCAGTGAATCCAGGGGCGGCTACGAGCAGTACTTC
TRBJ2-1,many,TRBV28,TRBD2,CATSAGSSGSHEQFF,TGTGCCACATCAGCGGGGTCTAGCGGATCCCATGAGCAGTTCTTC
TRBJ1-2,few,TRBV12-3/TRBV12-4,TRBD1,CASSPLPTGNYGYTF,TGTGCCAGCAGTCCCCTCCCGACAGGGAACTATGGCTACACCTTC
TRBJ1-5,few,TRBV7-6,.,CASSPAGGGQPQHF,TGTGCCAGCAGCCCGGCCGGGGGGGGTCAGCCCCAGCATTTT
TRBJ2-1,few,TRBV5-1,.,CASRQQDRQFF,TGCGCCAGCAGACAACAGGACAGACAGTTCTTC
TRBJ2-3,.,TRBV13,TRBD2,CASSLEASGGTSTDTQYF,TGTGCCAGCAGCTTAGAGGCTAGCGGGGGTACTAGCACAGATACGCAGTATTTT
TRBJ2-1,.,TRBV5-1,TRBD2,CASSLTGLAGGNNEQFF,TGCGCCAGCAGCTTGACGGGTCTAGCGGGGGGGAACAATGAGCAGTTCTTC
TRBJ2-7,many,TRBV4-1,TRBD2,CASSQGPGTSNEQYF,TGCGCCAGCAGCCAAGGCCCCGGGACTAGTAACGAGCAGTACTTC
TRBJ2-3,.,TRBV9,.,CASSGGGRDTQYF,TGTGCCAGCTCAGGGGGCGGGAGGGATACGCAGTATTTT